Listed below are T cell receptor beta chains from one sample, sequenced in a study of blood T cell repertoires in COVID-19. Repertoires were generated with immunoSEQ multiplex PCR, while TCRdb's copy carries only in-frame clones and drops some. Altogether roughly 330,000 clones are present, around nine tenths being singletons, with the ten largest covering 5.5% to 7%. Sequencing was done on a sample of PBMCs or T cells enriched from blood (not recorded which). These receptors were obtained from a woman in her thirties who had recovered from COVID-19. Each CDR3 is given with its conserved first and last residue. Each record gives: D gene, J gene, V gene, clone size, CDR3 DNA, CDR3 protein. The D gene is left open where the match is weak. Rows may omit the clone size; those that give it use once, few, many or a size class.

>.|TRBJ1-5|TRBV19|.
TGTGCCAGTAGACCGGAACAGGCCTATAGCAATCAGCCCCAGCATTTT
CASRPEQAYSNQPQHF
>TRBD2|TRBJ2-1|TRBV6-2/TRBV6-3|.
TGTGCCAGCAGTTACTCGTATTTGCGCGGGGGGGATGTAAATGAGCAGTTCTTC
CASSYSYLRGGDVNEQFF
>TRBD1|TRBJ1-5|TRBV10-3|.
TGTGCCATCAGCTCGACAGGGCCGTGGGGCAATCAGCCCCAGCATTTT
CAISSTGPWGNQPQHF
>.|TRBJ1-5|TRBV20-1|.
TGCAGTGCTAGTTCCCTCGGGGTTACTCAGCCCCAGCATTTT
CSASSLGVTQPQHF
>TRBD1|TRBJ1-5|TRBV28|.
TGTGCCAATGGGCAGGGGGCAAGCAATCAGCCCCAGCATTTT
CANGQGASNQPQHF
>.|TRBJ2-3|TRBV15|.
TGTGCCACCAGCAGAGGAGAAACAGATACGCAGTATTTT
CATSRGETDTQYF
>TRBD1|TRBJ1-4|TRBV2|few
TGTGCCAGCAGACGGACAGTTGGACAGGAACCTAAACTGTTTTTT
CASRRTVGQEPKLFF
>TRBD1|TRBJ1-2|TRBV10-3|.
TGTGCCACCGGGACAGGGGGCCTCTATGGCTACACCTTC
CATGTGGLYGYTF
>TRBD1|TRBJ1-2|TRBV2|.
TGTGCCAGCAGGACGGGACAGGGGGCGCAACGTGGTGGCTACACCTTC
CASRTGQGAQRGGYTF
>.|TRBJ1-1|TRBV19|few
TGTGCCAGTAGAGCCCTCACTGAAGCTTTCTTT
CASRALTEAFF
>.|TRBJ1-3|TRBV19|.
TGTGCCAGTAGTGCCGGACATATGAGCTCTGGAAACACCATATATTTT
CASSAGHMSSGNTIYF
>.|TRBJ1-2|TRBV6-5|.
TGTGCCAGCAGTCGCCGACTGGGTCCGGATGGCTACACCTTC
CASSRRLGPDGYTF
>TRBD1|TRBJ1-1|TRBV2|.
TGTGCCAGCAGTGAAGTCCAGGGGGGAACTGAAGCTTTCTTT
CASSEVQGGTEAFF
>.|TRBJ2-7|TRBV21-1|.
TGTGCCAGCAGCAAAGAGCGGGCGAAAGGGTCTGTACTCTACGAGCAGTACTTC
CASSKERAKGSVLYEQYF
>.|TRBJ1-5|TRBV10-3|once
TGTGCCATCAGGCAAATGAGGGATCAGCCCCAGCATTTT
CAIRQMRDQPQHF
>.|TRBJ1-1|TRBV9|once
TGTGCCAGCAGCGTAGCGGAGGGGCCGAACACTGAAGCTTTCTTT
CASSVAEGPNTEAFF
>.|TRBJ2-3|TRBV30|.
TGTGCCTGGAGTGGCGTGAGTAATACGCAGTATTTT
CAWSGVSNTQYF
>TRBD1|TRBJ2-7|TRBV5-1|.
TGCGCCAGCCGAACCGGGACAGGGGGTTTCGAGCAGTACTTC
CASRTGTGGFEQYF
>.|TRBJ1-1|TRBV30|once
TGTGCCGGGGGGCGGGGAACACTGGAAGCTTTCTTT
CAGGRGTLEAFF
>.|TRBJ2-7|TRBV27|.
TGTGCCAGCAGTTTACAGTCTTCCTACGAGCAGTACTTC
CASSLQSSYEQYF
>.|TRBJ2-1|TRBV27|.
TGTGCCAGCAGTACCAGGACAGAGCAGTTCTTC
CASSTRTEQFF
>TRBD1|TRBJ1-5|TRBV30|few
TGTGCCTGGAGTGTGTCGACAGGGGGGAACAATCAGCCCCAGCATTTT
CAWSVSTGGNNQPQHF
>TRBD1|TRBJ2-7|TRBV4-1|few
TGCGCCAGCAGCCAATCAACAGGGGAGGAGCAGTACTTC
CASSQSTGEEQYF
>.|TRBJ2-7|TRBV6-5|.
TGTGCCAGTATGTGGCCTCAGGACTACGAGCAGTACTTC
CASMWPQDYEQYF
>TRBD2|TRBJ2-3|TRBV25-1|.
TGTGCCAGCAGTCCTAGGGCGGGGAGGGTTTCAGATACGCAGTATTTT
CASSPRAGRVSDTQYF
>.|TRBJ1-5|TRBV19|.
TGTGCCAGTAGTGACAGTTCCGGCAATCAGCCCCAGCATTTT
CASSDSSGNQPQHF
>.|TRBJ1-1|TRBV11-3|few
TGTGCCAGCAGCTTATCATACGGGACTGAAGCTTTCTTT
CASSLSYGTEAFF
>.|TRBJ1-2|TRBV9|once
TGTGCCAGCAGCGCCGCCGGGGGGTATGGCTACACCTTC
CASSAAGGYGYTF
>TRBD1|TRBJ1-1|TRBV6-5|.
TGTGCCAGCAGTAAACGGACAGGGAACACTGAAGCTTTCTTT
CASSKRTGNTEAFF
>.|TRBJ2-6|TRBV7-7|.
TGTGCTAGCAGCCCCAGGGTGAGCAGGGTATCGGCTGGGGCCAACGTCCTGACTTTC
CASSPRVSRVSAGANVLTF
>.|TRBJ2-5|TRBV6-2/TRBV6-3|.
TGTGCCAGCAGTTACTTTGGACTTAGGGAGACCCAGTACTTC
CASSYFGLRETQYF
>.|TRBJ2-2|TRBV27|.
TGTGCCAGCAGCCCCCTGGGGGGGGCCGGTAACACCGGGGAGCTGTTTTTT
CASSPLGGAGNTGELFF
>.|TRBJ1-5|TRBV19|.
TGTGCCAGTAGTGACAGTGGCCCTGGCAATCAGCCCCAGCATTTT
CASSDSGPGNQPQHF
>.|TRBJ2-4|TRBV19|once
TGTGCCAGTAGTATGGCCGGACTAGCCAAAAACATTCAGTACTTC
CASSMAGLAKNIQYF
>.|TRBJ2-3|TRBV5-1|once
TGCGCCAGCGCAGCGGGCCCTGGCACAGATACGCAGTATTTT
CASAAGPGTDTQYF
>.|TRBJ1-1|TRBV10-1|.
TGCGCCAGCAGTGAGTCTCAGGGACTCACTGAAGCTTTCTTT
CASSESQGLTEAFF
>TRBD2|TRBJ2-7|TRBV5-1|.
TGCGCCAGCAGCACCGGGACTAGCGGGGGGGCAGTTGCCGAGCAGTACTTC
CASSTGTSGGAVAEQYF
>.|TRBJ1-6|TRBV6-5|few
TGTGCCAGCAGTTACCAGGGTGTATCACCCCTCCACTTT
CASSYQGVSPLHF
>TRBD1|TRBJ1-1|TRBV18|.
TGTGCCAGCTCACCAGAGGGACAGGGGACTGAAGCTTTCTTT
CASSPEGQGTEAFF
>.|TRBJ1-1|TRBV7-9|.
TGTGCCAGCAGCTCCTATCCGGTAGAAGCTTTCTTT
CASSSYPVEAFF
>TRBD1|TRBJ1-1|TRBV29-1|.
TGCAGCGTTGAACGGTATAAACAGGGGCACCCTTTGAACACTGAAGCTTTCTTT
CSVERYKQGHPLNTEAFF
>TRBD2|TRBJ2-3|TRBV13|.
TGTGCCAGCAGCCCGGGACTAGCATCAGATACGCAGTATTTT
CASSPGLASDTQYF
>TRBD1|TRBJ1-1|TRBV18|.
TGTGCCAGCTCACCAGACCGACAGGGATCCCTGAAAGCTTTCTTT
CASSPDRQGSLKAFF
>.|TRBJ1-3|TRBV4-3|once
TGCGCCAGCAGCCAAGAACCCCAGGGCGTCTCTGGAAACACCATATATTTT
CASSQEPQGVSGNTIYF
>.|TRBJ1-4|TRBV11-2|.
TGTGCCAGCAGCTCCGCGGGGATAGGTAATGAAAAACTGTTTTTT
CASSSAGIGNEKLFF
>TRBD1|TRBJ1-2|TRBV19|.
TGTGCCAGTAGTCCCGCGCTGACAGGGAACTATGGCTACACCTTC
CASSPALTGNYGYTF
>.|TRBJ1-1|TRBV11-2|.
TGTGCCAGCAGCCATAGCAGGGAGGGCACTGAAGCTTTCTTT
CASSHSREGTEAFF
>.|TRBJ1-6|TRBV25-1|.
TGTGCCAGCAGTGATCTCTTATCACCCCTCCACTTT
CASSDLLSPLHF
>TRBD1|TRBJ1-2|TRBV19|.
TGTGCCAGTAGTAAGGGACAGGGACTATTAGTCGACTTC
CASSKGQGLLVDF
>.|TRBJ1-2|TRBV7-6|.
TGTGCCAGCAGCTTAGCGGGAGGGTTCTATGGCTACACCTTC
CASSLAGGFYGYTF
>.|TRBJ1-2|TRBV30|.
TGTGCCTGGTCATGGGGGGACCCCTCCGGCTATGGCTACACCTTC
CAWSWGDPSGYGYTF
>.|TRBJ2-1|TRBV14|.
TGTGCCAGCAGCCAAGATGGCCCCAGTAATGAGCAGTTCTTC
CASSQDGPSNEQFF
>TRBD2|TRBJ2-5|TRBV7-8|.
TGTGCCAGCAGCACCGGGACTAGCGGGTGGGAGACCCAGTACTTC
CASSTGTSGWETQYF
>.|TRBJ1-3|TRBV28|.
TGTGCCAGCGGGGCCACAGGAGTCCGTGGAAACACCATATATTTT
CASGATGVRGNTIYF
>.|TRBJ1-2|TRBV6-2/TRBV6-3|.
TGTGCCAGCAGTTACAGGGGCCACTATGGCTACACCTTC
CASSYRGHYGYTF
>TRBD2|TRBJ2-4|TRBV4-2|.
TGTGCCAGCAGCCAAGGGACTAGCGGCGTGACCATTCAGTACTTC
CASSQGTSGVTIQYF
>TRBD1|TRBJ1-6|TRBV5-5|.
TGTGCCAGCAGCTTGGGGACAGGGACTGTCAATTCACCCCTCCACTTT
CASSLGTGTVNSPLHF
>.|TRBJ2-2|TRBV10-1|.
TGCGCCAGCAGTGAGCGACAGAACACCGGGGAGCTGTTTTTT
CASSERQNTGELFF
>.|TRBJ2-3|TRBV7-6|.
TGTGCCAGCAGCTCAGACTCATTTAGCACAGATACGCAGTATTTT
CASSSDSFSTDTQYF